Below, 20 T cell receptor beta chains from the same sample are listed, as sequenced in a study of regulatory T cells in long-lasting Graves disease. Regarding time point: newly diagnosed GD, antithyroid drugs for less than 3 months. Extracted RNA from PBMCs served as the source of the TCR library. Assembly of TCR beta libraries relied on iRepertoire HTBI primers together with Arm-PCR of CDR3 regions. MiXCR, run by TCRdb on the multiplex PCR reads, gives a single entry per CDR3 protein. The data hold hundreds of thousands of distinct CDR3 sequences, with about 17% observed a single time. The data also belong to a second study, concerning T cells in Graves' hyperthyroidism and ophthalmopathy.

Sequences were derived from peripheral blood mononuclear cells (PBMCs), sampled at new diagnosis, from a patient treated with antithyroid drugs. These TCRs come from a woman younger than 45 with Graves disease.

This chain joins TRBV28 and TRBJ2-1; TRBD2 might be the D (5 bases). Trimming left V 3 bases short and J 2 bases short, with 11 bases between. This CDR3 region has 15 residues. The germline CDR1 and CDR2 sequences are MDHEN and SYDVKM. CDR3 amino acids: CASSFELDAYNEQFF. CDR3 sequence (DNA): TGTGCCAGCAGTTTCGAACTAGATGCCTACAATGAGCAGTTCTTC.

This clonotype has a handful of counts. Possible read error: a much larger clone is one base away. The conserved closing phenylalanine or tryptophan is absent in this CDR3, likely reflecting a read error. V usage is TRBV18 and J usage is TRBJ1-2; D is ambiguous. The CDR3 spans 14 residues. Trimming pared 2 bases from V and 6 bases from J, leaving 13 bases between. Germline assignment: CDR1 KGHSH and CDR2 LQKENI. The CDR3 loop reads CASSPSSGRDGYTL. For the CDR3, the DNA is TGTGCCAGCTCACCATCCTCAGGTCGGGATGGCTACACCCTC.

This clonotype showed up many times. The CDR3 loop is CASSFRPQGPLTDTQYF. The CDR3 nucleotides read TGTGCCAGCAGCTTCCGACCACAGGGGCCCCTCACAGATACGCAGTATTTT. The chain combines TRBV11-2 with TRBJ2-3; the match to TRBD1 covers 7 bases. The J segment lost 2 bases and the V segment lost 3 bases, leaving 11 bases of the junction unmatched. Per germline, CDR1 SGHAT and CDR2 FQNNGV. This CDR3 is 17 amino acids long.

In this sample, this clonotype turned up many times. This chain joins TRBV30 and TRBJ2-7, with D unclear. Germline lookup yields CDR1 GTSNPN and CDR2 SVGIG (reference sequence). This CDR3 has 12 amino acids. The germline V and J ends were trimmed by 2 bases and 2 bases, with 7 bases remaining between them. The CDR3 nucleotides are TGTGCCTGGAGTAAAGACGCCTACGAGCAGTACTTC. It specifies CAWSKDAYEQYF.

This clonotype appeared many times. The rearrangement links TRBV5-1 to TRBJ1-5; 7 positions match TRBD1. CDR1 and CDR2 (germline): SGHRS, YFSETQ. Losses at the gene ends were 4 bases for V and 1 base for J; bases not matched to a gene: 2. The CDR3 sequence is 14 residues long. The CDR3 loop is CASSPTGSNQPQHF. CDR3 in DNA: TGCGCCAGCAGCCCGACAGGGAGCAATCAGCCCCAGCATTTT.

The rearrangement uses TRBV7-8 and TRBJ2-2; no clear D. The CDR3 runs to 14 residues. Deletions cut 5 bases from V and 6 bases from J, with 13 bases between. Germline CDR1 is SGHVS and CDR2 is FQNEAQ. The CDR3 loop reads CASSPTILAGELFF. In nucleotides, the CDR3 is TGTGCCAGCAGCCCCACTATCTTAGCCGGGGAGCTGTTTTTT.

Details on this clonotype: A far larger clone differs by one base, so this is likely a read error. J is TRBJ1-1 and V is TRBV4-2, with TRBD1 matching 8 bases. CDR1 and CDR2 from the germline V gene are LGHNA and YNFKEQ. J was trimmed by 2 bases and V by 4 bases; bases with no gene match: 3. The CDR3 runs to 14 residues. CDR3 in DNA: TGTGCCAGCAGCCCGACAGGGGATAACACTGAAGCTTTCTTT. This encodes CASSPTGDNTEAFF.

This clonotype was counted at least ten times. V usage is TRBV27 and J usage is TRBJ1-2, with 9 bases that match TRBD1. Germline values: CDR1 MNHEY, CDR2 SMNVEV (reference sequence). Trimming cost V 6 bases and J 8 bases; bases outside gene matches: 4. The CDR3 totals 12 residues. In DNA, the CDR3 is TGTGCCAGCAGCGGACAGGGGAAGGGCTACACCTTC. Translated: CASSGQGKGYTF.

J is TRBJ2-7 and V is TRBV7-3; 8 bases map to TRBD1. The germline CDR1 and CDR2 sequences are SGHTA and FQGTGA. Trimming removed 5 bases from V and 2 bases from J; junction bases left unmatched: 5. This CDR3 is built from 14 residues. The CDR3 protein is CASSRGTGPYEQYF. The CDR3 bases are TGTGCCAGCAGCCGCGGGACAGGCCCCTACGAGCAGTACTTC.

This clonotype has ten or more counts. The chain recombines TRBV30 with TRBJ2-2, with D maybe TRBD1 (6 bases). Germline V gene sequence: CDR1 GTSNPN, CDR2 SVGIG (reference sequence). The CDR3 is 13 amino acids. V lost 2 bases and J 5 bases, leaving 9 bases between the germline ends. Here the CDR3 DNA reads TGTGCCTGGAGTCCCCAGGGGACCGGGGAGCTGTTTTTT. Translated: CAWSPQGTGELFF.

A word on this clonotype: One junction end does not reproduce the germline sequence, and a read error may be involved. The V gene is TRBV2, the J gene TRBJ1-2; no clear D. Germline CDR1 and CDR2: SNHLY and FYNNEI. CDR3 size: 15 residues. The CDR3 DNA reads TGTGCCACCAGTGATTCGCTGGGATCTAACTATGGCTACACCTTC. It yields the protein CATSDSLGSNYGYTF. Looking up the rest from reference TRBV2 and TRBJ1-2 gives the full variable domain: EPEVTQTPSHQVTQMGQEVILRCVPISNHLYFYWYRQILGQKVEFLVSFYNNEISEKSEIFDDQFSVERPDGSNFTLKIRSTKLEDSAMYFCATSDSLGSNYGYTFGSGTRLTVV.

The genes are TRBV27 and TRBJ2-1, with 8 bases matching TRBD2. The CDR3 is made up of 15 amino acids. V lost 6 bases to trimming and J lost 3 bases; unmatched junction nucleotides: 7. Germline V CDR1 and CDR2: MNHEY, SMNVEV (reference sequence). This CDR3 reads CASSPRSGGYNEQFF. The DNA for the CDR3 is TGTGCCAGCAGCCCTAGGAGCGGGGGCTACAATGAGCAGTTCTTC.

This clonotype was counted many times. CDR3 coding DNA: TGCAGCGTTGAGGGACTAGCGGGAGGGCCAGAGCGGTTAGATACGCAGTATTTT. Amino acid sequence: CSVEGLAGGPERLDTQYF. The rearrangement joins TRBV29-1 to TRBJ2-3; 16 bases fit TRBD2. The junction had 11 bases not matched to a gene; V was cut back by 3 bases and J by 5 bases. Germline CDR1 is SQVTM and CDR2 is ANQGSEA. This CDR3 has 18 amino acids.

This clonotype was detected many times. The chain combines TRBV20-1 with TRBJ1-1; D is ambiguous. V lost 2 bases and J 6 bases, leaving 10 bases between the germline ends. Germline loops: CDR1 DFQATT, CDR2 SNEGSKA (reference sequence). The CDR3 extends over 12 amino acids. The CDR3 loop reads CSARLNSPEAFF. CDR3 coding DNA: TGCAGTGCTAGACTAAATTCTCCTGAAGCTTTCTTT.

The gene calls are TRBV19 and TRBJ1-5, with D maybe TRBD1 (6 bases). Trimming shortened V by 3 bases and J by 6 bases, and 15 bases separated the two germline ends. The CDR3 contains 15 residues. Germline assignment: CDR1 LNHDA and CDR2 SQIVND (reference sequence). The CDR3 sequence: CASSMVIGGSQPQHF. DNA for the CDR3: TGTGCCAGTAGTATGGTGATCGGGGGCTCTCAGCCCCAGCATTTT. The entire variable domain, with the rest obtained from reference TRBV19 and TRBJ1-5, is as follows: DGGITQSPKYLFRKEGQNVTLSCEQNLNHDAMYWYRQDPGQGLRLIYYSQIVNDFQKGDIAEGYSVSREKKESFPLTVTSAQKNPTAFYLCASSMVIGGSQPQHFGDGTRLSIL.

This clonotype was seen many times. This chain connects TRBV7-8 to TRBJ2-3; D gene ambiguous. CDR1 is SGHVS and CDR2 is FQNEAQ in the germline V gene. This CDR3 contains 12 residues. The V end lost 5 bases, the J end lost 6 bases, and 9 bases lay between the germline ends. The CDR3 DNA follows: TGTGCCAGCAGCCTTGAGTGGGATACGCAGTATTTT. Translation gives CASSLEWDTQYF.

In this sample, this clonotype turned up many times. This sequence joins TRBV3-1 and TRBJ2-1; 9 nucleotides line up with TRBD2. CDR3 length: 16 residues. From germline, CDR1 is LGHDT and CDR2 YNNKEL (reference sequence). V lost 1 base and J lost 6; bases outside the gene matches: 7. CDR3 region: CASSQGGLAGSNEQFF. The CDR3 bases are TGTGCCAGCAGCCAAGGAGGGCTAGCGGGATCCAATGAGCAGTTCTTC.

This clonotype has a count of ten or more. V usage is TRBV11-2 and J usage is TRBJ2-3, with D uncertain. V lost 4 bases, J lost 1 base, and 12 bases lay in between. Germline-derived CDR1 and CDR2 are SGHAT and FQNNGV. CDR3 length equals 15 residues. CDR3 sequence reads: CASSSLIWGTDTQYF. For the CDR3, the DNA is TGTGCCAGCAGCTCCCTTATTTGGGGCACAGATACGCAGTATTTT. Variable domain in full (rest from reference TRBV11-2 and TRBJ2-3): EAGVAQSPRYKIIEKRQSVAFWCNPISGHATLYWYQQILGQGPKLLIQFQNNGVVDDSQLPKDRFSAERLKGVDSTLKIQPAKLEDSAVYLCASSSLIWGTDTQYFGPGTRLTVL.

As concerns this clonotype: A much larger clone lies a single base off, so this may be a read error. CDR3 residues: CASSHLDRNEKLFF. CDR3 bases: TGTGCCAGCAGCCACCTGGACCGTAATGAAAAACTGTTTTTT. The gene calls are TRBV7-2 and TRBJ1-4; D not certain. The CDR3 has 14 residues. The V gene lost 5 bases and the J gene lost 4 bases, with 11 bases spanning the gap. Germline CDR1 SGHTA, CDR2 FQGNSA.

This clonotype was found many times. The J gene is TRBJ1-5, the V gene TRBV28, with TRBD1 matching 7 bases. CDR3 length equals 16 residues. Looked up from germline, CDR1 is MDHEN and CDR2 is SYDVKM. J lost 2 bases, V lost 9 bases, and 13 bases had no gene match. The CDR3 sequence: CASSQGGGKGNQPQHF. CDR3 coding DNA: TGTGCCAGTTCGCAGGGGGGGGGAAAGGGCAATCAGCCCCAGCATTTT.